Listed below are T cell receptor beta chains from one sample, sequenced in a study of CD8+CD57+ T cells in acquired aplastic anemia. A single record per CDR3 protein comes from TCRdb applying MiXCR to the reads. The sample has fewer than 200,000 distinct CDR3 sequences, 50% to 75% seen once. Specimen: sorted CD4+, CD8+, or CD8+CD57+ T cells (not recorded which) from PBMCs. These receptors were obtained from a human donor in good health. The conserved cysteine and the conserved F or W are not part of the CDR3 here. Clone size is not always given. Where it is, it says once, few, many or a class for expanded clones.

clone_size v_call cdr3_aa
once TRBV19 ASSMGLRETQY
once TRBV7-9 ASTPPGDMGYT
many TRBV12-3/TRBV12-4 ASSPNAGTSPNNEQF
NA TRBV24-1 ATSDSQGKYGYT
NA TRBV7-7 ASSLDDQTHYNEQF
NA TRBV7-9 ASSPLGTDTQY
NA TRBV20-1 SARADREYEQY
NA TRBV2 ASSGATDTDTQY
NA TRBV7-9 ASSQGTLGDSGNTIY
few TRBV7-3 ASSPGTGLDSPLH
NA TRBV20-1 SARDMSPPAEAF
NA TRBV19 ASSPGTGTTEAF
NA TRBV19 ASSTQGGVSYNEQF
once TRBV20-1 SARVGTGGIQY
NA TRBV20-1 SARGGRADNEQF
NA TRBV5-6 ATREGSGDYEQY
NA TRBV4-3 ASSLPLGQGAKDYGYT
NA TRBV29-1 SVGYDRGLSGGYT
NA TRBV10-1 ASSLGGTNEKLF
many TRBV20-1 SANPGQGYIQY
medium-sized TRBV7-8 ASSLAQGGRYEQY
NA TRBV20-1 SATSGSYNEQF
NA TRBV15 ATSRPTFNSPLH
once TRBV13 ASSSIDNEQF
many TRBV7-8 ASSLSRNNEQF
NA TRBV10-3 AIRLDRPSYEQY
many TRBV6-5 ASSYSIGASTEAF
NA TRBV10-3 ASRTDSAPYEQY
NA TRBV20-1 SAWDRADYGCT
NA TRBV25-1 TSSDRATSGSTDTQY
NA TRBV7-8 ASPNGELF
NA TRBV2 ASTIQGRTYEQY
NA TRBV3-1 ASSPITEAF
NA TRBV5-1 ASSLPTGELF
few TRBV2 ASSGGDSNQPQH
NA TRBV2 ASSDRDRSQPQH
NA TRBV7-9 ASSLTPDPDNEQF
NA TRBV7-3 ASSLGGVAEAF
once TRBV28 ASSLGPGNEQF
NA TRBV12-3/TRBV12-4 ASSPLQWGEQY
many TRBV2 ASSDPGDEKLF
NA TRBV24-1 ATSGDVRRRYEQY
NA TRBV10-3 AISESGTRTETQY
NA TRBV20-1 SARGGGDGYT
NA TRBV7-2 ASSLSWAEAF
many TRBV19 ASSIVEGATDTQY
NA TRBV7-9 ASSLMSTGGSYEQY
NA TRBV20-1 SAGTLAGPAETQY
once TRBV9 ASSVGTGRSYT
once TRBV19 ASSSTSQGHSPLH
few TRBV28 ASSSFDTNTEAF
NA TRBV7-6 ASLPGDVETQY
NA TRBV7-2 ASSFSGQGVGETQY
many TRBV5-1 ASSPWAGSQETQY
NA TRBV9 ASSVGGNQSQH
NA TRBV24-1 ATSAAATNEKLF
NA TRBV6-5 ASSYAGTATYEQY
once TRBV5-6 ASSQALGQPQH
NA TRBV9 ASSQGVRTHSYEQY